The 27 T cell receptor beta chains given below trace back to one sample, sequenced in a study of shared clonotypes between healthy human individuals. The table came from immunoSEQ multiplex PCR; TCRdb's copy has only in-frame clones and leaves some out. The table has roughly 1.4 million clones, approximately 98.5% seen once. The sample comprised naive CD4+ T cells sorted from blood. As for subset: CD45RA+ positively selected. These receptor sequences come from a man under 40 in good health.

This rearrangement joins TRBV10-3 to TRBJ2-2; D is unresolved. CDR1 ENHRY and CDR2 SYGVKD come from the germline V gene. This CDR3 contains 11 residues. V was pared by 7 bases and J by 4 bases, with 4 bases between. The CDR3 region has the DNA TGTGCCATCACGGGCACCGGGGAGCTGTTTTTT. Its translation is CAITGTGELFF.

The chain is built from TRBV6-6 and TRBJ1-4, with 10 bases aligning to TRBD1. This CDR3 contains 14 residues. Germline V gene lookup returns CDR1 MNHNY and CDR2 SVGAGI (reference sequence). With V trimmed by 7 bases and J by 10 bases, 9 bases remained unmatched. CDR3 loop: CASIPGQGYGKLFF. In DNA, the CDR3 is TGTGCCAGCATTCCGGGACAGGGGTATGGAAAACTGTTTTTT.

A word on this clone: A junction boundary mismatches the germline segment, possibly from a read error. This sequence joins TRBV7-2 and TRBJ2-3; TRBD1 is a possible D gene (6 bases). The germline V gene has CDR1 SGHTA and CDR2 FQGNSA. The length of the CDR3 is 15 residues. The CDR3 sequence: CASSLRQGLTATQYF. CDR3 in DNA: TGTGCCAGCAGCTTACGGCAGGGGCTCACAGCTACGCAGTATTTT.

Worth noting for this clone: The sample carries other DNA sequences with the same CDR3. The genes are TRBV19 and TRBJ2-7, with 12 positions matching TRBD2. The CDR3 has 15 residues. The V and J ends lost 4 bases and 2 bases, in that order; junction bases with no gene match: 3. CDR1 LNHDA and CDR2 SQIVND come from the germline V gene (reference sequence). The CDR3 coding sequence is TGTGCCAGTAGTACCGGACTAGCGGGAACCTACGAGCAGTACTTC. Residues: CASSTGLAGTYEQYF.

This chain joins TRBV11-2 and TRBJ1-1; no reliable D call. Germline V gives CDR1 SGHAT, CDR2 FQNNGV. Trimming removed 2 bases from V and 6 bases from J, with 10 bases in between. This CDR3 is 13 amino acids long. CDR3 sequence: CASSLPAGPEAFF. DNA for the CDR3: TGTGCCAGCAGCTTACCAGCAGGCCCTGAAGCTTTCTTT.

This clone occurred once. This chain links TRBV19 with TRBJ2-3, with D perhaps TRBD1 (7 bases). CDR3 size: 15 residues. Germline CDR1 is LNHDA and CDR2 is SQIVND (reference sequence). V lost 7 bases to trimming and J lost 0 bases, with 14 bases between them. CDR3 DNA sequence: TGTGCCAGTAAGGGGGCTAGCGTTAGCACAGATACGCAGTATTTT. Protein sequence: CASKGASVSTDTQYF. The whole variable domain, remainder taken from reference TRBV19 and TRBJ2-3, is DGGITQSPKYLFRKEGQNVTLSCEQNLNHDAMYWYRQDPGQGLRLIYYSQIVNDFQKGDIAEGYSVSREKKESFPLTVTSAQKNPTAFYLCASKGASVSTDTQYFGPGTRLTVL.

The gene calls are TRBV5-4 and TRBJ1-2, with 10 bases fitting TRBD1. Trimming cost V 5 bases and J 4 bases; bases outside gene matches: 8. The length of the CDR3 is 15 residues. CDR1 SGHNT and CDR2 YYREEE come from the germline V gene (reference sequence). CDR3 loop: CASSSDRGLGYGYTF. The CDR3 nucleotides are TGTGCCAGCAGTTCTGACAGGGGGCTCGGCTATGGCTACACCTTC.

CDR3 region: CASSVYNEQFF. The CDR3 DNA is TGTGCCAGCAGCGTATACAATGAGCAGTTCTTC. The rearrangement uses TRBV7-9 and TRBJ2-1; D unclear. The CDR3 has 11 amino acids. Trimming removed 5 bases at V and 4 bases at J, with 3 bases between. Germline V gives CDR1 SEHNR, CDR2 FQNEAQ (reference sequence).

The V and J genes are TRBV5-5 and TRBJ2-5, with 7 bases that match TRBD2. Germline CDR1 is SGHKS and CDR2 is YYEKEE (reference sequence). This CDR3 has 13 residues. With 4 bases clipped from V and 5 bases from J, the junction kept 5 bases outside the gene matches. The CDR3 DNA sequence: TGTGCCAGCAGCCCCGAGGGAGGGGAGACCCAGTACTTC. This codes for CASSPEGGETQYF.

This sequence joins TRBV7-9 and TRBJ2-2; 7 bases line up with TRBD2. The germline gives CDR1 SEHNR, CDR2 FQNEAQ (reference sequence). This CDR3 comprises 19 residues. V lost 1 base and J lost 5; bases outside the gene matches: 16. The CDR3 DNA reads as TGTGCCAGCAGCTTAGGCGGGGGAGGCGGCAGACAGAGGACCGGGGAGCTGTTTTTT. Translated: CASSLGGGGGRQRTGELFF.

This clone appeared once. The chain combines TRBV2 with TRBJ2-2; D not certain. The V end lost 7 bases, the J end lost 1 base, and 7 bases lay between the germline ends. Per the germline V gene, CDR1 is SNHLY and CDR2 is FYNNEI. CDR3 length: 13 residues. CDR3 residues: CASKEGNTGELFF. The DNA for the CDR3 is TGTGCCAGCAAGGAAGGGAACACCGGGGAGCTGTTTTTT. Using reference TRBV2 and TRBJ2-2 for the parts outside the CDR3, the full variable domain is EPEVTQTPSHQVTQMGQEVILRCVPISNHLYFYWYRQILGQKVEFLVSFYNNEISEKSEIFDDQFSVERPDGSNFTLKIRSTKLEDSAMYFCASKEGNTGELFFGEGSRLTVL.

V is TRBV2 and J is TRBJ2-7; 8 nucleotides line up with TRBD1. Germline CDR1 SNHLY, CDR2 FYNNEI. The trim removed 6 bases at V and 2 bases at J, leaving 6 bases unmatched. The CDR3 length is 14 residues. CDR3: CASRFGQGAYEQYF. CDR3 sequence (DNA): TGTGCCAGCAGGTTCGGACAGGGTGCCTACGAGCAGTACTTC.

CDR3 in DNA: TGTGCCAGCAGCCGGGGGACAGAATACAATGAGCAGTTCTTC. Encoded protein: CASSRGTEYNEQFF. The chain joins TRBV7-9 to TRBJ2-1; TRBD1 is a possible D gene (7 bases). The ends were cut back, 5 bases at V and 4 bases at J, with 12 bases in the middle. The CDR3 covers 14 residues. Germline CDR1 and CDR2: SEHNR and FQNEAQ (reference sequence).

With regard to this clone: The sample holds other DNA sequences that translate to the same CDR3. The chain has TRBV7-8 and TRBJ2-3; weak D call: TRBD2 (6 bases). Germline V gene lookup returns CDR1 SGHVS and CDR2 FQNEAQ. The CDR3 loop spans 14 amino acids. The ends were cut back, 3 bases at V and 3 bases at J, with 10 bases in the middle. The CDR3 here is CASSLGLVTDTQYF. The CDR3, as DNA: TGTGCCAGCAGCTTGGGACTGGTAACAGATACGCAGTATTTT.

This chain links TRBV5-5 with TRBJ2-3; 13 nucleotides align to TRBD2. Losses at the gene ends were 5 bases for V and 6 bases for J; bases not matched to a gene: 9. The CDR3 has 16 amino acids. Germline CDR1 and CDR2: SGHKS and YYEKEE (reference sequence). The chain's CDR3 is CASRTGTSGILDTQYF. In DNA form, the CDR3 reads TGTGCCAGCAGGACCGGGACTAGCGGGATACTCGATACGCAGTATTTT.

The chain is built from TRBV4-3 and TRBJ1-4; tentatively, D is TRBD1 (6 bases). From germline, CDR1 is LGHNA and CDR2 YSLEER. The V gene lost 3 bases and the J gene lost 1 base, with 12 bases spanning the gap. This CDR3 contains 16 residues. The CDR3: CASSHGGRGTNEKLFF. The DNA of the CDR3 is TGCGCCAGCAGCCATGGGGGGCGGGGAACTAATGAAAAACTGTTTTTT.

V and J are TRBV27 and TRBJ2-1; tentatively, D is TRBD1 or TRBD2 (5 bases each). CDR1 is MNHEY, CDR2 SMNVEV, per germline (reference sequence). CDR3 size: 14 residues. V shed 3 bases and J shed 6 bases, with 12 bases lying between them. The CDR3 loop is CASSFPGPINEQFF. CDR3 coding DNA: TGTGCCAGCAGTTTTCCGGGACCGATCAATGAGCAGTTCTTC.

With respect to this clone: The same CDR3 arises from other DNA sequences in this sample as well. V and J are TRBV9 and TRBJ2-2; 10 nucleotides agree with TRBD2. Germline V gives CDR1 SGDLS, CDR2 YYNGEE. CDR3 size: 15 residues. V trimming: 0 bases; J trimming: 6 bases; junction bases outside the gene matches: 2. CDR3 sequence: CASSVALAGAGELFF. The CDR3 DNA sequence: TGTGCCAGCAGCGTAGCGCTAGCGGGAGCCGGGGAGCTGTTTTTT.

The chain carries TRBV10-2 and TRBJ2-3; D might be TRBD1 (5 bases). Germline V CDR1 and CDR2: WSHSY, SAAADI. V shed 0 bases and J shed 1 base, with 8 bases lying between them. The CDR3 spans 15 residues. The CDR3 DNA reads TGCGCCAGCAGTGAGTCGGGCAGGGGCACAGATACGCAGTATTTT. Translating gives CASSESGRGTDTQYF.

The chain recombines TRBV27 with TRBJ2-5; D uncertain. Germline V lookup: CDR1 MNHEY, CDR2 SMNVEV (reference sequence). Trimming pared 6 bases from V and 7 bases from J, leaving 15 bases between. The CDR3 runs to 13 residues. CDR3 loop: CASSAPTLGTQYF. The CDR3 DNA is TGTGCCAGCAGCGCGCCGACCTTGGGGACCCAGTACTTC.

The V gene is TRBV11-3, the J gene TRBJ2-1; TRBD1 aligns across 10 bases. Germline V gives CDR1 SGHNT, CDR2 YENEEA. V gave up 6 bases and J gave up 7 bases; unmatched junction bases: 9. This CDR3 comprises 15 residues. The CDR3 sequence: CASSPRQGALNEQFF. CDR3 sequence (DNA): TGTGCCAGCAGTCCGAGACAGGGGGCGCTTAATGAGCAGTTCTTC.

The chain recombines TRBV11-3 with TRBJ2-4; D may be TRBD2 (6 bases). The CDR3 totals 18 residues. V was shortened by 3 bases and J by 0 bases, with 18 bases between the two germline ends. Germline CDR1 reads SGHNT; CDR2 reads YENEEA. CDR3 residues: CASSLFLGGTKAKNIQYF. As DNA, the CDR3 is TGTGCCAGCAGCTTGTTTCTCGGCGGGACGAAAGCCAAAAACATTCAGTACTTC.

Here the CDR3 reads CASSVMTGGIWDTQYF. In DNA form, the CDR3 reads TGTGCCAGCAGCGTTATGACAGGGGGAATATGGGATACGCAGTATTTT. V gene TRBV5-6 combines with J gene TRBJ2-3; 9 positions agree with TRBD1. V gave up 4 bases and J gave up 6 bases; unmatched junction bases: 12. Germline V lookup: CDR1 SGHDT, CDR2 YYEEEE. CDR3 size: 16 residues. The whole variable domain, filled in from reference TRBV5-6 and TRBJ2-3, reads DAGVTQSPTHLIKTRGQQVTLRCSPKSGHDTVSWYQQALGQGPQFIFQYYEEEERQRGNFPDRFSGHQFPNYSSELNVNALLLGDSALYLCASSVMTGGIWDTQYFGPGTRLTVL.

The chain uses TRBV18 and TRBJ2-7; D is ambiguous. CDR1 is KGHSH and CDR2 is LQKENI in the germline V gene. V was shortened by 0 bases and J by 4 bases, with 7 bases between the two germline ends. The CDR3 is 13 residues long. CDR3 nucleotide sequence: TGTGCCAGCTCACCACCTCTGTGGTACGAGCAGTACTTC. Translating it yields CASSPPLWYEQYF.

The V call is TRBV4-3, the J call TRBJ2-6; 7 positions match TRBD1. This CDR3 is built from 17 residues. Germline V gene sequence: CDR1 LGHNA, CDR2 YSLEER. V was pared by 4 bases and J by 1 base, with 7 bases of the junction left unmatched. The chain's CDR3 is CASSRARQGSGANVLTF. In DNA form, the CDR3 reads TGCGCCAGCAGCCGTGCACGACAGGGTTCTGGGGCCAACGTCCTGACTTTC.

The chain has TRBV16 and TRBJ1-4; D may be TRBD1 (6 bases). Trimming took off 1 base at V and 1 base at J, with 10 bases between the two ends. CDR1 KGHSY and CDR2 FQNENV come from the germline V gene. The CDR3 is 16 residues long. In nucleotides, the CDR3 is TGTGCCAGCAGCCAATTCGCGACAGGAACTAATGAAAAACTGTTTTTT. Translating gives CASSQFATGTNEKLFF.

The CDR3 DNA is TGTGCCAGCAGCCCGACACCACTAGCGGTTATATACAATGAGCAGTTCTTC. This gives the protein CASSPTPLAVIYNEQFF. The genes are TRBV7-2 and TRBJ2-1, with 8 bases matching TRBD2. The CDR3 runs to 17 residues. Germline CDR1 reads SGHTA; CDR2 reads FQGNSA. V shed 5 bases and J 4 bases; nucleotides not matched to a gene: 13.